Listed below are T cell receptor beta chains from one sample, sequenced in a study of Graves' ophthalmopathy and Graves' hyperthyroidism. TCRdb reprocessed the multiplex PCR reads via MiXCR and lists one record per CDR3 protein. The sample consists of 900,000 to 1,200,000 distinct CDR3 sequences, about two fifths of them appearing once. Sequencing was performed on peripheral blood or thyroid tissue (not recorded which). Receptors originate from an adult man with Graves' hyperthyroidism. The CDR3 runs from the conserved cysteine through the conserved F or W. D genes are given only for firm matches. The listing skips clone size in some rows; elsewhere it reads once, few, many or a size class.

j_call clone_size v_call d_call cdr3_aa cdr3_nt
TRBJ1-1 few TRBV5-1 - CASSPLGTANTEAFF TGCGCCAGCAGCCCCCTCGGTACAGCGAACACTGAAGCTTTCTTT
TRBJ2-1 few TRBV29-1 TRBD1 CSVDGQGAVDEQFF TGCAGCGTAGACGGACAGGGGGCCGTCGATGAGCAGTTCTTC
TRBJ2-2 - TRBV7-2 TRBD2 CASSWNSGRGTGELFF TGTGCCAGCAGCTGGAATAGCGGGAGAGGCACCGGGGAGCTGTTTTTT
TRBJ2-3 - TRBV15 TRBD1 CATSPTTLSTGGEGDTQYF TGTGCCACCAGCCCGACGACGCTTTCGACAGGGGGCGAGGGAGATACGCAGTATTTT
TRBJ1-1 - TRBV7-7 TRBD1 CASSTETWGQFSYTEAFF TGTGCCAGCAGCACCGAAACCTGGGGACAGTTTTCCTACACTGAAGCTTTCTTT
TRBJ2-3 many TRBV15 TRBD2 CATSPTRLARDTQYF TGTGCCACCAGCCCGACCCGACTAGCGAGGGATACGCAGTATTTT
TRBJ1-2 many TRBV14 - CASSQRPGNGYTF TGTGCCAGCAGCCAGAGGCCCGGGAATGGCTACACCTTC
TRBJ1-4 - TRBV9 - CASSVVGAGGEKLFF TGTGCCAGCAGCGTAGTTGGGGCCGGAGGTGAAAAACTGTTTTTT
TRBJ2-7 - TRBV7-2 - CASSRGRTYEQYF TGTGCCAGCAGCCGAGGACGGACCTACGAGCAGTACTTC
TRBJ2-5 many TRBV4-3 TRBD1 CASSPGQGREETQYF TGCGCCAGCAGCCCTGGACAGGGTCGAGAAGAGACCCAGTACTTC
TRBJ2-7 - TRBV7-9 - CASSKEGNSYEQYF TGTGCCAGCAGCAAAGAAGGGAACTCCTACGAGCAGTACTTC
TRBJ2-2 - TRBV4-3 TRBD2 CASSQDGGTSGFTNTGELFF TGCGCCAGCAGCCAAGACGGCGGGACTAGCGGGTTCACGAACACCGGGGAGCTGTTTTTT
TRBJ2-7 many TRBV19 - CAIPRPGQQREQYF TGTGCCATCCCTAGACCGGGACAACAGCGGGAGCAGTACTTC
TRBJ2-7 - TRBV7-9 - CAYSGAGYEQYF TGTGCCTACTCGGGGGCAGGCTACGAGCAGTACTTC
TRBJ2-3 - TRBV7-9 - CASSHKTISGTDTQYF TGTGCCAGCAGCCATAAGACAATCTCGGGCACAGATACGCAGTATTTT
TRBJ1-4 - TRBV7-7 - CASSRSTPGDGSCEKLFF TGTGCCAGCAGCCGTTCGACGCCCGGTGATGGTAGTTGTGAAAAACTGTTTTTT
TRBJ1-4 many TRBV2 - CASSDLQLLLFF TGTGCCAGCAGTGATTTACAGCTTTTACTGTTTTTT
TRBJ1-1 - TRBV7-2 - CASSFMGALDEAFF TGTGCCAGCAGCTTTATGGGGGCCTTGGATGAAGCTTTCTTT
TRBJ1-2 - TRBV29-1 - CSVEGVAGNYGYTF TGCAGCGTTGAGGGGGTTGCGGGGAACTATGGCTACACCTTC
TRBJ1-1 few TRBV20-1 - CSARVLGAGTEAFF TGCAGTGCTAGAGTTCTGGGGGCTGGCACTGAAGCTTTCTTT
TRBJ1-5 many TRBV7-9 TRBD1 CASSLEAGGGQPQHF TGTGCCAGCAGCTTAGAGGCAGGGGGTGGTCAGCCCCAGCATTTT
TRBJ2-7 many TRBV10-2 - CASSPGKIYEQYF TGCGCCAGCAGCCCGGGCAAGATCTACGAGCAGTACTTC
TRBJ2-7 - TRBV4-3 TRBD1 CASSQVRGLGDEQYF TGCGCCAGCAGCCAAGTGAGGGGGCTCGGGGACGAGCAGTACTTC
TRBJ1-2 many TRBV12-3/TRBV12-4 TRBD1 CASSPGTGALDGYTF TGTGCCAGCAGTCCAGGGACAGGGGCACTCGATGGCTACACCTTC
TRBJ2-6 - TRBV20-1 TRBD1 CSARQGDTEAF TGCAGTGCTAGACAGGGGGACACTGAAGCTTTC